The 21 T cell receptor beta chains in this list originate from one sample, sequenced in a study of shared T cell receptors in the human thymus. Libraries were prepared by immunoSEQ multiplex PCR; TCRdb keeps only in-frame clonotypes and omits some of them. Of more than 550,000 clones in the sample, around 87% were seen once. The same sample was also studied in work on human thymus T cells.

The specimen was thymocytes. Every receptor here comes from a boy under two years old with a congenital heart defect.

J is TRBJ2-5 and V is TRBV7-2; TRBD1 aligns across 9 bases. Trimming at V came to 2 bases and at J to 3 bases, leaving 7 bases not matched to a gene. Germline CDR1 and CDR2: SGHTA and FQGNSA. The CDR3 consists of 16 residues. In nucleotides, the CDR3 is TGTGCCAGCAGCTTAAGTTTTGGGACAGGGAAAGAGACCCAGTACTTC. Translated, it gives CASSLSFGTGKETQYF.

The rearrangement links TRBV5-1 to TRBJ2-6; D possibly corresponds to TRBD2 (5 bases). The CDR3 totals 18 residues. Trimming took 3 bases from V and 1 from J, leaving 17 bases between them. Germline CDR1 SGHRS, CDR2 YFSETQ. The CDR3 is CASSWERDVDSGANVLTF. CDR3 coding DNA: TGCGCCAGCAGCTGGGAGCGCGACGTGGATTCTGGGGCCAACGTCCTGACTTTC.

This clone was counted a single time. V gene TRBV11-2 combines with J gene TRBJ1-1; 9 nucleotides line up with TRBD1. V shed 7 bases and J 1 base; nucleotides not matched to a gene: 10. CDR1 SGHAT and CDR2 FQNNGV come from the germline V gene. This CDR3 contains 16 residues. The CDR3 bases are TGTGCCAGCACCCGAGAACAGGGGGCGCGGAACACTGAAGCTTTCTTT. This encodes CASTREQGARNTEAFF.

This clone occurred a few times. The chain couples TRBV5-1 to TRBJ1-5; 7 nucleotides match TRBD1. Trimming removed 4 bases from V and 2 bases from J; junction bases left unmatched: 3. This CDR3 has 14 amino acids. Per the germline V gene, CDR1 is SGHRS and CDR2 is YFSETQ. The CDR3 region has the DNA TGCGCCAGCAGCCCCGGACAGGGCAATCAGCCCCAGCATTTT. It encodes CASSPGQGNQPQHF.

This chain links TRBV30 with TRBJ1-2; no clear D. This CDR3 has 11 residues. V dropped 0 bases and J dropped 7 bases, with 6 bases sitting between them. CDR1 and CDR2 (germline): GTSNPN, SVGIG (reference sequence). The CDR3 loop is CAWSVGSGYTF. DNA for the CDR3: TGTGCCTGGAGTGTAGGGAGTGGCTACACCTTC.

The chain carries TRBV6-5 and TRBJ2-1; 7 nucleotides agree with TRBD2. CDR3 length: 16 amino acids. Germline lookup yields CDR1 MNHEY and CDR2 SVGAGI. J gave up 8 bases and V 0 bases, and 10 bases lay outside the gene matches. The DNA for the CDR3 is TGTGCCAGCAGTTACTCGGGGGGGGACGGTGACGATGAGCAGTTCTTC. Protein sequence: CASSYSGGDGDDEQFF.

The V call is TRBV7-2, the J call TRBJ2-7; 7 bases fit TRBD2. Trimming removed 7 bases from V and 1 base from J; junction bases left unmatched: 7. The CDR3 runs 14 residues. Germline CDR1 and CDR2: SGHTA and FQGNSA. The CDR3 sequence: CASTPTSDSYEQYF. CDR3 DNA sequence: TGTGCCAGCACCCCCACTAGCGATTCCTACGAGCAGTACTTC.

J is TRBJ1-6 and V is TRBV2; possibly TRBD1 for D (5 bases). This CDR3 comprises 13 residues. Between the trimmed V and J ends, which lost 6 bases and 13 bases, there was a span of 16 bases. Germline values: CDR1 SNHLY, CDR2 FYNNEI. The CDR3 sequence: CASRVSRGGPLHF. The CDR3 DNA reads TGTGCCAGCAGAGTATCTAGGGGTGGCCCCCTCCACTTT.

V is TRBV7-9 and J is TRBJ1-4; 8 nucleotides align to TRBD1. The CDR3 length is 15 residues. Germline V gene sequence: CDR1 SEHNR, CDR2 FQNEAQ (reference sequence). The junction had 6 bases not matched to a gene; V was cut back by 4 bases and J by 5 bases. The CDR3 bases are TGTGCCAGCAGCTCACCAAGGACAGGGAATGAAAAACTGTTTTTT. Translated: CASSSPRTGNEKLFF.

This clone was counted a single time. CDR3 nucleotides: TGTGCCTGGAGTCCCGGCCAGGGGGTCACTGAAGCTTTCTTT. Translated: CAWSPGQGVTEAFF. This sequence joins TRBV30 and TRBJ1-1, with 7 bases fitting TRBD1. V was clipped by 2 bases and J by 4 bases; unmatched bases: 7. Germline V CDR1 and CDR2: GTSNPN, SVGIG (reference sequence). CDR3 length: 14 residues.

The chain employs TRBV28 and TRBJ2-1, with D perhaps TRBD2 (6 bases). Per germline, CDR1 MDHEN and CDR2 SYDVKM. The CDR3 contains 17 residues. Trimming cost V 0 bases and J 4 bases, with 16 bases left between them. The CDR3 reads CASSLCPRGRGYNEQFF. CDR3 bases: TGTGCCAGCAGTTTATGCCCCCGGGGGAGAGGGTACAATGAGCAGTTCTTC.

The chain carries TRBV4-3 and TRBJ2-5, with D possibly being TRBD2 (7 bases). CDR1 LGHNA and CDR2 YSLEER come from the germline V gene. The CDR3 contains 20 residues. The V and J ends lost 2 bases and 3 bases respectively, with 28 bases between them. CDR3 amino acids: CASSQKAQGNPGGPEETQYF. The CDR3 nucleotides read TGCGCCAGCAGCCAAAAGGCACAGGGCAACCCGGGAGGACCTGAAGAGACCCAGTACTTC.

Only a few counts were recorded for this clone. The CDR3 sequence: CASSRGQANYHTDTQYF. CDR3 bases: TGCGCCAGCAGCCGGGGACAGGCCAACTACCACACAGATACGCAGTATTTT. V gene TRBV4-1 combines with J gene TRBJ2-3, with 8 bases lining up with TRBD1. V trimming: 4 bases; J trimming: 2 bases; junction bases outside the gene matches: 11. CDR3 length: 17 residues. Per germline, CDR1 MGHRA and CDR2 YSYEKL.

This clone was seen only once. The chain joins TRBV28 to TRBJ1-4, with D possibly TRBD1 on 6 matching bases. The CDR3 consists of 18 residues. Trimming shortened V by 8 bases and J by 0 bases, and 22 bases separated the two germline ends. Germline V lookup: CDR1 MDHEN, CDR2 SYDVKM. In DNA, the CDR3 is TGTGCCAGCGGCGGCCCTCTCCAGGGGCCGTCAACTAATGAAAAACTGTTTTTT. Protein product: CASGGPLQGPSTNEKLFF.

The rearrangement joins TRBV10-3 to TRBJ2-5; D possibly corresponds to TRBD1 (5 bases). Germline CDR1 and CDR2: ENHRY and SYGVKD. The CDR3 consists of 17 residues. The V end lost 2 bases, the J end lost 2 bases, and 18 bases lay between the germline ends. DNA for the CDR3: TGTGCCATCAGTGAGCGGAAGGGGAAAAAGGAACAAGAGACCCAGTACTTC. Its protein product is CAISERKGKKEQETQYF.

The V gene is TRBV5-1, the J gene TRBJ2-2; D may be TRBD1 or TRBD2 (9 bases each). V was pared by 4 bases and J by 2 bases, with 24 bases between. This CDR3 comprises 19 residues. In germline, CDR1 is SGHRS, CDR2 YFSETQ. The CDR3, as DNA: TGCGCCAGCAGCCCCCGGGACAGGGAAGCGGGAGGTAACACCGGGGAGCTGTTTTTT. Its translation is CASSPRDREAGGNTGELFF.

The gene calls are TRBV15 and TRBJ1-5; TRBD1 is a possible D gene (6 bases). Germline values: CDR1 LNHNV, CDR2 YYDKDF (reference sequence). V dropped 0 bases and J dropped 0 bases, with 12 bases sitting between them. The CDR3 consists of 17 residues. CDR3 sequence: CATSRDPGTHSNQPQHF. The DNA for the CDR3 is TGTGCCACCAGCAGAGATCCCGGGACACATAGCAATCAGCCCCAGCATTTT.

The gene calls are TRBV5-8 and TRBJ2-2; 8 nucleotides agree with TRBD1. With 4 bases clipped from V and 1 base from J, the junction kept 3 bases outside the gene matches. The CDR3 is 15 amino acids. The germline V gene encodes CDR1 SGHTS and CDR2 YDEGEE. CDR3 in amino acids: CASSPGTGNTGELFF. In DNA, the CDR3 is TGTGCCAGCAGCCCAGGGACAGGGAACACCGGGGAGCTGTTTTTT.

The J gene is TRBJ1-1, the V gene TRBV7-2; no firm D call. Trimming stripped 0 bases from V and 0 bases from J, with 17 bases between. In germline, CDR1 is SGHTA, CDR2 FQGNSA. The CDR3 extends over 18 amino acids. The CDR3 DNA is TGTGCCAGCAGCTTAGCGCGGTTGGAGGCGGGTATGAACACTGAAGCTTTCTTT. Residues: CASSLARLEAGMNTEAFF.

CDR3 nucleotide sequence: TGCGCCAGCAGCCAAGGTCACAGGGTTCTCACAGATACGCAGTATTTT. Encoded protein: CASSQGHRVLTDTQYF. The chain is built from TRBV4-3 and TRBJ2-3; D might be TRBD1 (6 bases). Trimming took off 1 base at V and 2 bases at J, with 13 bases between the two ends. The germline CDR1 and CDR2 sequences are LGHNA and YSLEER. The CDR3 is made up of 16 amino acids.

This chain joins TRBV2 and TRBJ2-2; 12 nucleotides align to TRBD2. Trimming at V came to 6 bases and at J to 2 bases, leaving 10 bases not matched to a gene. The V gene's germline CDR1 is SNHLY and CDR2 FYNNEI. The CDR3 consists of 18 residues. This CDR3 is CASRTTLAGGLNTGELFF. In nucleotides, the CDR3 is TGTGCCAGCAGGACCACCCTAGCGGGGGGGTTAAACACCGGGGAGCTGTTTTTT.